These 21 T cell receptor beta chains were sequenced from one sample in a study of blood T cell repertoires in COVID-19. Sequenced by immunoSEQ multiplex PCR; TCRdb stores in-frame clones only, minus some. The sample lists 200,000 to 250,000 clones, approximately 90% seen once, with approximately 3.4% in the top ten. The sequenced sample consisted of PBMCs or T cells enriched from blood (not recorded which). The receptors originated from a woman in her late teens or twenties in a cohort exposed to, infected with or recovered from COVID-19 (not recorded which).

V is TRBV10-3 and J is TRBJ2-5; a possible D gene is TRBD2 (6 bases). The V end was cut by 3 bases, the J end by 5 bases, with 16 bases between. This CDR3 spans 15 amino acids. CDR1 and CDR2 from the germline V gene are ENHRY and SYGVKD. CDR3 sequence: CAISDPRSRGETQYF. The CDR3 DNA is TGTGCCATCAGTGACCCTCGAAGCCGGGGGGAGACCCAGTACTTC.

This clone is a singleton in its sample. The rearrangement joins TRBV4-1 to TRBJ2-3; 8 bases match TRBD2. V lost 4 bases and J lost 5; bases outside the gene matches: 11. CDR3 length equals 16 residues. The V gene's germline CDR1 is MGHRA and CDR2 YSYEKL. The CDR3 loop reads CASSPLVGLEGDTQYF. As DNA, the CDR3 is TGCGCCAGCAGCCCCCTTGTGGGACTAGAAGGAGATACGCAGTATTTT.

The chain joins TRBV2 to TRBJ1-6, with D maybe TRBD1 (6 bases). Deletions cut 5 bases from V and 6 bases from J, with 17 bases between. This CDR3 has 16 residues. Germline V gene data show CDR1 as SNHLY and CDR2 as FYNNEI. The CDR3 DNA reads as TGTGCCAGCAGTCTTGAAGGACAGAGATTTAATTCACCCCTCCACTTT. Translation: CASSLEGQRFNSPLHF.

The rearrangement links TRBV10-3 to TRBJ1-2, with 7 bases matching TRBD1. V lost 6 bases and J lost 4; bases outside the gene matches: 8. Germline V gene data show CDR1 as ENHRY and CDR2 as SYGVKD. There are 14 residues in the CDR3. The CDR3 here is CAISPRDSSYGYTF. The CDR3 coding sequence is TGTGCCATCAGCCCCCGGGACAGCTCCTATGGCTACACCTTC.

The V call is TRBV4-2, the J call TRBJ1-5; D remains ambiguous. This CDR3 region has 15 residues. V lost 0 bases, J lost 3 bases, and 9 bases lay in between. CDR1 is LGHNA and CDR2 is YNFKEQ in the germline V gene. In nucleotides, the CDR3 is TGTGCCAGCAGCCAAGATCGTGGGCTCAATCAGCCCCAGCATTTT. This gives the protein CASSQDRGLNQPQHF.

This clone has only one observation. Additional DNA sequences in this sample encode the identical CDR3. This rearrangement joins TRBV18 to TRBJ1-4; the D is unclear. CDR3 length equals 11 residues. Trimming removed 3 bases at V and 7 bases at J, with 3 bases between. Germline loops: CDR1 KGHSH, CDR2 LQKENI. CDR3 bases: TGTGCCAGCTCACCCAGTGAAAAACTGTTTTTT. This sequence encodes CASSPSEKLFF.

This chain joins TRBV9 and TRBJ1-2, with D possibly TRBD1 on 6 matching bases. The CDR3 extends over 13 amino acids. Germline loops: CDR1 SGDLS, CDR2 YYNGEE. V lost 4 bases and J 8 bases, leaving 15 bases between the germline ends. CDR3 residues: CASSQPGATGYTF. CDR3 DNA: TGTGCCAGCAGCCAACCAGGGGCAACAGGCTACACCTTC.

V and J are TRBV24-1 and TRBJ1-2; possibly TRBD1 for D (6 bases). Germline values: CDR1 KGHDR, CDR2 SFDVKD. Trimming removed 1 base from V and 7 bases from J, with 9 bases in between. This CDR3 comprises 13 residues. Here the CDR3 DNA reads TGTGCCACCAGTGATTTTGAGGGGGTTGGCTACACCTTC. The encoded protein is CATSDFEGVGYTF.

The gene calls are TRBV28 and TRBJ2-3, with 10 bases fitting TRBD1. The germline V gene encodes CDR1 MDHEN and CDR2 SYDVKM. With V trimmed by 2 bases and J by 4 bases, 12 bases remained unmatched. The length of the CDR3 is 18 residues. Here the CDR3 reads CASSLTGWDRGYPDTQYF. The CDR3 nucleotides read TGTGCCAGCAGTTTAACCGGTTGGGACAGGGGCTACCCAGATACGCAGTATTTT.

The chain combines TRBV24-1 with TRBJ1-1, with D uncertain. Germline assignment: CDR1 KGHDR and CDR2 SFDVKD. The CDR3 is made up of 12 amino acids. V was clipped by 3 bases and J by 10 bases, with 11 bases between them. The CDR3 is CATSDMGEGAFF. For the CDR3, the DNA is TGTGCCACCAGTGATATGGGCGAGGGAGCTTTCTTT.

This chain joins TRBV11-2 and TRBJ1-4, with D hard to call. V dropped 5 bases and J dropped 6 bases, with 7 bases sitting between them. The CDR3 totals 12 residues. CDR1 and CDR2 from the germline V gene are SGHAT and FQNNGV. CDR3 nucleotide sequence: TGTGCCAGCAGCCCAGCGGATGAAAAACTGTTTTTT. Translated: CASSPADEKLFF.

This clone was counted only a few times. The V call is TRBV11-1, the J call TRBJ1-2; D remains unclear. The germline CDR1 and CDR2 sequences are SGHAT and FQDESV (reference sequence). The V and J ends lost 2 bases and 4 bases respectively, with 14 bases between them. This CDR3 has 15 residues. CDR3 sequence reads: CASSLRTTTPYGYTF. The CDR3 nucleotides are TGTGCCAGCAGCTTAAGGACTACGACTCCCTATGGCTACACCTTC.

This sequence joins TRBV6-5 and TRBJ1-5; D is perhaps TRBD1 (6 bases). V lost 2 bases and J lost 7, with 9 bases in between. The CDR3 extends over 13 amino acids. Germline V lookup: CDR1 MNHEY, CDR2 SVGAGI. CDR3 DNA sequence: TGTGCCAGCAGTTACGGGGGGGGCCAGCCCCAGCATTTT. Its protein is CASSYGGGQPQHF.

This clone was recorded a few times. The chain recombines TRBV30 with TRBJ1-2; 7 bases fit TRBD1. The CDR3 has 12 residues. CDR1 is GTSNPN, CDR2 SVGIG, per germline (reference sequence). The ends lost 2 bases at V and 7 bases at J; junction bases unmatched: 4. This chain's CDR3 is CAWSYRGAGYTF. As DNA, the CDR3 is TGTGCCTGGAGTTACAGGGGAGCTGGCTACACCTTC.

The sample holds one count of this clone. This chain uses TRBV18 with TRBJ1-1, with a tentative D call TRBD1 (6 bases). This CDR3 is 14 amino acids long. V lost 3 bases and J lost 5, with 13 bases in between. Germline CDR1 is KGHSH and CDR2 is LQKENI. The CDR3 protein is CASSPRQVPTEAFF. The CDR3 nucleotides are TGTGCCAGCTCACCTCGACAGGTCCCTACTGAAGCTTTCTTT.

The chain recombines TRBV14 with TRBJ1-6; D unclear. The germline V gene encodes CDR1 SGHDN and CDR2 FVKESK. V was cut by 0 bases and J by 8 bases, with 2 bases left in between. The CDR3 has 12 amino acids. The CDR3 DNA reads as TGTGCCAGCAGCCAAGACTATTCACCCCTCCACTTT. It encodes CASSQDYSPLHF.

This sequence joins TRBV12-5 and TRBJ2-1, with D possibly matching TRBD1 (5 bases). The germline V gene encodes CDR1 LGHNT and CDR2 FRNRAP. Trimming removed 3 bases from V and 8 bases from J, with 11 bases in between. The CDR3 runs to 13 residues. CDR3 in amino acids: CASGFSGIDEQFF. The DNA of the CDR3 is TGTGCTAGTGGTTTTTCAGGGATTGATGAGCAGTTCTTC. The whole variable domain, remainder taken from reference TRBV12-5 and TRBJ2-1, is DARVTQTPRHKVTEMGQEVTMRCQPILGHNTVFWYRQTMMQGLELLAYFRNRAPLDDSGMPKDRFSAEMPDATLATLKIQPSEPRDSAVYFCASGFSGIDEQFFGPGTRLTVL.

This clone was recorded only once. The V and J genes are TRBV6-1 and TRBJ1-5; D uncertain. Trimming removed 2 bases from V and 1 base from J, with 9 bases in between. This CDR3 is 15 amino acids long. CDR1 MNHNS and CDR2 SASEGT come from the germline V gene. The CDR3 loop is CASSEQSRSNQPQHF. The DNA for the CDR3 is TGTGCCAGCAGTGAACAGTCTAGGAGCAATCAGCCCCAGCATTTT.

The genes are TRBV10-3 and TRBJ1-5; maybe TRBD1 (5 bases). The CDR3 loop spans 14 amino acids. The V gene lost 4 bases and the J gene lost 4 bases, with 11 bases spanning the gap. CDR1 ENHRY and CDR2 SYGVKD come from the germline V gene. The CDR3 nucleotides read TGTGCCATCAGTGTTGGGGCAGGGAATCAGCCCCAGCATTTT. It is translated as CAISVGAGNQPQHF.

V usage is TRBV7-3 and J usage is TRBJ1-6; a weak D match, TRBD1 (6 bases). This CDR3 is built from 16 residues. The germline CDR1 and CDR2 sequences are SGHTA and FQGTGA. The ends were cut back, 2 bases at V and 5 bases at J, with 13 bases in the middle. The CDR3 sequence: CASSLAGAGNNSPLHF. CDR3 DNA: TGTGCCAGCAGCTTAGCAGGGGCAGGAAATAATTCACCCCTCCACTTT.

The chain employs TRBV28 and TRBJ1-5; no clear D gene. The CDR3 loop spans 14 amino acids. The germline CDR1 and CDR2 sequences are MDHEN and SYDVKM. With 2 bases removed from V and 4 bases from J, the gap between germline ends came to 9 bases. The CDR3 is CASSLGLMNQPQHF. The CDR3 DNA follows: TGTGCCAGCAGTTTAGGACTGATGAATCAGCCCCAGCATTTT.